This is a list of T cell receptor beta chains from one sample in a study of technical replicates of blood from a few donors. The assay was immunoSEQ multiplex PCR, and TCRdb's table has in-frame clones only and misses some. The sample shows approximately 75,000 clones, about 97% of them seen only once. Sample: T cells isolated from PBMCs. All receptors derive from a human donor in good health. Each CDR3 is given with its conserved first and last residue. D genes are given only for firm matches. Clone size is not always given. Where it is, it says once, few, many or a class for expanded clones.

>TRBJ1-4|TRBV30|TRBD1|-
TGTGCCTGGAGTGGAAGAGGGGGCGCGAATTGGGAAAAACTGTTTTTT
CAWSGRGGANWEKLFF
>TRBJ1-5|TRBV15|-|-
TGTGCCACCAGCGGCGGACAGCCGAATAATCAGCCCCAGCATTTT
CATSGGQPNNQPQHF
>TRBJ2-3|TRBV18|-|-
TGTGCCAGCTCCCCACCTGGGGACCGGGGGGATACGCAGTATTTT
CASSPPGDRGDTQYF
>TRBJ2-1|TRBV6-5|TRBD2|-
TGTGCCAGCAGTTACGCAGCGGGGTTTTTAAATGAGCAGTTCTTC
CASSYAAGFLNEQFF
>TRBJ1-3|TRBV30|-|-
TGTGCCTGGAGTGTAAACGGGAGAAACACCATATATTTT
CAWSVNGRNTIYF
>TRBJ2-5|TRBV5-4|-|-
TGTGCCAGCAGCTTGCTGGAGCAAGAGACCCAGTACTTC
CASSLLEQETQYF
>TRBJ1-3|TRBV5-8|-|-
TGTGCCAGCAGCTTGGTCCCCGAGTTTGCTGGAAACACCATATATTTT
CASSLVPEFAGNTIYF
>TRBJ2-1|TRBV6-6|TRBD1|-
TGTGCCAGCAGTTACCAGACGACAGGGAGGCAGTTCTTC
CASSYQTTGRQFF
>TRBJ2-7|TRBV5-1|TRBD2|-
TGCGCCAGCAGCTCAGTAGCGGGGGGGCCCGGGGAGCAGTACTTC
CASSSVAGGPGEQYF
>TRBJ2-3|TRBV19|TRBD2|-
TGTGCCAGTAGTAGGTTGTCTAGCGGGGCTCTCAGAGACACAGATACGCAGTATTTT
CASSRLSSGALRDTDTQYF
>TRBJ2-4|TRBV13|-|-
TGTGCCAGCAGCTTACAAGCGAGCCTAGACATTCAGTACTTC
CASSLQASLDIQYF
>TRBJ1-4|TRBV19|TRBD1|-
TGTGCCAGTAGTAGACGACAGGGGGGGACGACTAATGAAAAACTGTTTTTT
CASSRRQGGTTNEKLFF
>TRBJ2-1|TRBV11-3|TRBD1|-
TGTGCCAGCAGCTCAGCCGGGACAGGTAGCAATGAGCAGTTCTTC
CASSSAGTGSNEQFF
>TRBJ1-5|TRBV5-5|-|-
TGTGCCAGCAGCTTTAACGGGGAAGGACAGCCCCAGCATTTT
CASSFNGEGQPQHF
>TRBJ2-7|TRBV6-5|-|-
TGTGCCAGCAGTTACCACCGCGGAGGGTACGAGCAGTACTTC
CASSYHRGGYEQYF
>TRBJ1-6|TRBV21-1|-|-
TGTGCCAGCAGCACCCGGACAGGCCGGATTAATTCACCCCTCCACTTT
CASSTRTGRINSPLHF
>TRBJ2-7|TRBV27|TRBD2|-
TGTGCCAGCAGCGCTCCACCGGGACTAGCGGGAGATTTCCACTTC
CASSAPPGLAGDFHF
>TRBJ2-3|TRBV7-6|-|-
TGTGCCAGCAGCATTAGTCGAGATACGCAGTATTTT
CASSISRDTQYF
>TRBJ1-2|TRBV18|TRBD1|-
TGTGCCAGCTCACGTAACCGGGACAGGGGGCAGATTGGCTACACCTTC
CASSRNRDRGQIGYTF
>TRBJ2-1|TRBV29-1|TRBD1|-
TGCAGCGTTATACAGGGGGCGGATGAGCAGTTCTTC
CSVIQGADEQFF
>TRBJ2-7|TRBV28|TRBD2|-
TGTGCCAGCAGTGTACCCGGGGGGAGCTCCTACGAGCAGTACTTC
CASSVPGGSSYEQYF
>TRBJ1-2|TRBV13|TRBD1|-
TGTGCCAGCAGCTTTCTAGGACAGGTCGACCTGGGCTATGGCTACACCTTC
CASSFLGQVDLGYGYTF
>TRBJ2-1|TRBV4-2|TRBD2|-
TGTGCCAGCAGCCAAGTACTAGCGGGGGGGCTCCGGTTCTTC
CASSQVLAGGLRFF
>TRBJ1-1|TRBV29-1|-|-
TGCAGCGTTGTCCGGGATGGCGGTGGAACTGAAGCTTTCTTT
CSVVRDGGGTEAFF
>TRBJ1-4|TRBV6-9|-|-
TGTGCCAGCAGTTCTCCGATCACACTAAATGAAAAACTGTTTTTT
CASSSPITLNEKLFF
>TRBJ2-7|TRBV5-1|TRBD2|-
TGCGCCAGCAGCGTTCTGGGGGGGGCCTACGAGCAGTACTTC
CASSVLGGAYEQYF
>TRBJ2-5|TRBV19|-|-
TGTGCCAGTAGTATAGGCACAGGAGAAGAGACCCAGTACTTC
CASSIGTGEETQYF
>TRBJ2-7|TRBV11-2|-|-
TGTGCCAGCCAGGGGACCTACTACGAGCAGTACTTC
CASQGTYYEQYF
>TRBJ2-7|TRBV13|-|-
TGTGCCAGCAGCTTAAGGGGTCCCTACGAGCAGTACTTC
CASSLRGPYEQYF
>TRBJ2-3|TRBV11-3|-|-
TGTGCCAGCAGCTTCGGACAGACAGATACGCAGTATTTT
CASSFGQTDTQYF
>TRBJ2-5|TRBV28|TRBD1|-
TGTGCCAGCAGTTTGACCGGGACAGCCCTAATGGATGGAGAGACCCAGTACTTC
CASSLTGTALMDGETQYF
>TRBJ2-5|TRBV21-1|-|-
TGTGCCAGCAGCAAAGGCGGACAAGAGACCCAGTACTTC
CASSKGGQETQYF
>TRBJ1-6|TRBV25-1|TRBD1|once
TGTGCCAGCAGTGAATATCCCTCACGACAGGGTGGGAATTCACCCCTCCACTTT
CASSEYPSRQGGNSPLHF
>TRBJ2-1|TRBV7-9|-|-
TGTGCCAGCAGCATGCAGGCGGGTTCCTACAATGAGCAGTTCTTC
CASSMQAGSYNEQFF
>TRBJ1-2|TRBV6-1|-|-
TGTGCCAGCAGAAGGGGTGGCTACACCTTC
CASRRGGYTF
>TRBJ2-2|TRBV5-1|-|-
TGCGCCAGCAGCTTGGCCTCCGACACGGCGAACACCGGGGAGCTGTTTTTT
CASSLASDTANTGELFF
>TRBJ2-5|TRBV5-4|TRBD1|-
TGTGCCAGCAGCTTCCCCGCTAGCAGGGGGGAGACCCAGTACTTC
CASSFPASRGETQYF
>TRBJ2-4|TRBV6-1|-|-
TGTGCCAGCAGTGAATCTGGCAGATCCGGGTTGAACATTCAGTACTTC
CASSESGRSGLNIQYF
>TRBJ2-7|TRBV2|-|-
TGTGCCAGCAATAAAGACGGGAGCTCCTACGAGCAGTACTTC
CASNKDGSSYEQYF
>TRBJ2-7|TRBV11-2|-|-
TGTGCCAGCAGCTTAGATCTTACTTCCTACGAGCAGTACTTC
CASSLDLTSYEQYF
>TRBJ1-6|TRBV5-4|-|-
TGTGCCAGCAGCTTCAGGAACTATAATTCACCCCTCCACTTT
CASSFRNYNSPLHF
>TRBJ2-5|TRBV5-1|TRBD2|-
TGCGCCAGCAGCACGGGACTAGCGGGTGAGACCCAGTACTTC
CASSTGLAGETQYF
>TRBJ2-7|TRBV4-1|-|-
TGCGCCAGCAGCCAAGGTTTGTCGGGGAACCCCTACGAGCAGTACTTC
CASSQGLSGNPYEQYF
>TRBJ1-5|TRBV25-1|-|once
TGTGCCAGCAGTGGCGGGATGGGGAATCAGCCCCAGCATTTT
CASSGGMGNQPQHF
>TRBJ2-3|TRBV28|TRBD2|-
TGTGCCAGCAGTTTAAGTAGCGGGCCCCCCACAGATACGCAGTATTTT
CASSLSSGPPTDTQYF
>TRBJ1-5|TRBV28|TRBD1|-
TGTGCCAGCAGTTTGGGGGACAGGTTTCATGAGAATCAGCCCCAGCATTTT
CASSLGDRFHENQPQHF
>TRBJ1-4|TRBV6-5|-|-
TGTGCCAGCAGTTCCGCCGGGACAACTAATGAAAAACTGTTTTTT
CASSSAGTTNEKLFF
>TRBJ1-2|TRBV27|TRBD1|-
TGTGCCAGCAGCCTTTCCACAGGGGCTGGGGTTTCAAGTGGCTACACCTTC
CASSLSTGAGVSSGYTF
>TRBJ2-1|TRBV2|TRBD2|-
TGTGCCAGCAGTCCTAGCGGGGGGTTCTACAATGAGCAGTTCTTC
CASSPSGGFYNEQFF
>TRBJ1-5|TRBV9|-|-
TGTGCCAGCAGCTGGGGTGGGGGGGACAATCAGCCCCAGCATTTT
CASSWGGGDNQPQHF
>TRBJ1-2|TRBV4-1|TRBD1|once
TGCGCCAGCAGCCAAGACAGGGGGCGAAATGGCTACACCTTC
CASSQDRGRNGYTF